This record covers a single TCR beta chain. The antigen is not known. CDR1 is SEHNR and CDR2 is FQNEAQ in the germline V gene (reference sequence). Trimming stripped 1 base from V and 1 base from J, with 7 bases between. The CDR3 spans 14 residues. These data belong to a study of T cell responses to AZD1222 COVID-19 vaccine. General study results and limits: Unmutated variant regions reportedly attract nearly half of all spike-specific TCRs. The breadth and depth of Spike-specific TCRs increased once two AZD1222 doses had been given. CD4 TCRs associated with vaccination spanned spike, dominating at 160-218 and 743-854. Most donors were white British and more were female, and clonal diversity was possibly underestimated.

Produced via immunoSEQ multiplex PCR; TCRdb's table is partial and in-frame only. Altogether around 78,000 clones are present, approximately 90% being singletons, with the ten largest covering about 3.5%. This clonotype originated in an adult who received the AZD1222 COVID-19 vaccine. The chain has TRBV7-9 and TRBJ1-1; D remains unclear. This sample comprised peripheral blood, obtained 28 days after the second AZD1222 dose. The CDR3 is CASSLVRSNTEAFF. CDR3 DNA: TGTGCCAGCAGCTTAGTTAGGTCGAACACTGAAGCTTTCTTT.